This entry describes one T cell receptor (beta chain). Its antigen is not known. The PCR had 60 Vbeta and 13 Jbeta primers. Here immunoSEQ multiplex PCR was the method, and the copy in TCRdb shows in-frame clones only, minus some. The table lists 75,000 to 95,000 clones, 75% to 80% of them singletons. This specimen belongs to a study of cytomegalovirus exposure and HLA in healthy donors. Notes on the study in general: The number of N-insertions in an Asian-associated ancestry cluster was reportedly below the approximately 700-donor mean in a later analysis.

Germline V gene sequence: CDR1 SGHTA, CDR2 FQGNSA. Trimming stripped 5 bases from V and 7 bases from J, with 17 bases between. CDR3 length: 14 residues. The sequencing input was PBMCs. The rearrangement joins TRBV7-2 to TRBJ1-1; TRBD1 is a possible D gene (6 bases). The receptor was isolated from a woman aged 40 to 49 in good health and CMV-seropositive. The CDR3 coding sequence is TGTGCCAGCAGCAAAACCGGGACACTCGTTGAAGCTTTCTTT. It specifies CASSKTGTLVEAFF.